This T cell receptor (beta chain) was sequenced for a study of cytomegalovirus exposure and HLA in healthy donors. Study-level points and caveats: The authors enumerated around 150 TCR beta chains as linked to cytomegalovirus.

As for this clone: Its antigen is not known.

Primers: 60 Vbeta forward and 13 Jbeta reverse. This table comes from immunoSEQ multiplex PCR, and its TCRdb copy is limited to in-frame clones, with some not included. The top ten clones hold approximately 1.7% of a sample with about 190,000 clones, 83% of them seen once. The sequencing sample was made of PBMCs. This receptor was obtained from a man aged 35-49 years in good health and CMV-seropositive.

CDR3 in DNA: TGTGCCATCAGTGCCTCGGCGGGACTAGCGGGAAGTCCTGCTGAGCAGTTCTTC. Its translation is CAISASAGLAGSPAEQFF. The rearrangement uses TRBV10-3 and TRBJ2-1, with 13 bases identical to TRBD2. Trimming removed 4 bases from V and 9 bases from J; junction bases left unmatched: 15. The CDR3 contains 18 residues. Germline lookup yields CDR1 ENHRY and CDR2 SYGVKD.